This TCR beta chain was recorded in a study of blood T cell repertoires in COVID-19. V was pared by 3 bases and J by 6 bases, with 6 bases of the junction left unmatched. Germline CDR1 LNHDA, CDR2 SQIVND (reference sequence). The CDR3 length is 16 residues. In the study's own analysis: Reference gene primer amplification yielded estimated nucleated cell counts. Sequencing used immunoSEQ multiplex PCR; TCRdb keeps in-frame clones, though not all of them. That table gives V, J and clone size, and the DNA gave D and trimming. The sample includes 250,000 to 300,000 clones, about 80% of them seen just once.

This chain joins TRBV19 and TRBJ2-2; TRBD2 aligns across 11 bases. The receptor comes from a man aged 50-60 years who had recovered from COVID-19. Specimen: PBMCs or T cells enriched from blood (not recorded which). The CDR3 sequence: CASSMSSGRASGELFF. CDR3 in DNA: TGTGCCAGTAGTATGAGTAGCGGGAGGGCCTCCGGGGAGCTGTTTTTT.